This T cell receptor beta chain was retrieved from a study of cytomegalovirus exposure and HLA in healthy donors. Looking at the study overall: Out of approximately 170 million T cells, an earlier analysis found roughly 110 million unique TCR beta sequences in total.

The primer mix had 60 Vbeta and 13 Jbeta primers. Only in-frame clones appear in the TCRdb table, and some are missing; sequencing was by immunoSEQ multiplex PCR. The sample has tens of thousands of clones; approximately 79% are singletons. This CDR3 is built from 14 residues. V lost 4 bases to trimming and J lost 0 bases, with 9 bases between them. The germline V gene encodes CDR1 MNHEY and CDR2 SMNVEV (reference sequence). Concerning this clone itself: The antigen is unknown.

Findings of the study overall: In a later analysis, HLA-associated TCR beta chains were more clonally expanded than equally common others. Certain indistinguishable V segments, among them TRBV6-2 and TRBV6-3, were excluded.

Although they were nominally healthy when sampled, donors likely had unrecorded immune exposures. This chain joins TRBV27 and TRBJ1-2, with a tentative D call TRBD1 (5 bases). The sequencing input was PBMCs. This TCR was recovered from a man aged 25 to 45 in good health and CMV-seronegative. The CDR3 sequence is CASSSGDANYGYTF. In nucleotides, the CDR3 is TGTGCCAGCAGTTCGGGGGATGCTAACTATGGCTACACCTTC.